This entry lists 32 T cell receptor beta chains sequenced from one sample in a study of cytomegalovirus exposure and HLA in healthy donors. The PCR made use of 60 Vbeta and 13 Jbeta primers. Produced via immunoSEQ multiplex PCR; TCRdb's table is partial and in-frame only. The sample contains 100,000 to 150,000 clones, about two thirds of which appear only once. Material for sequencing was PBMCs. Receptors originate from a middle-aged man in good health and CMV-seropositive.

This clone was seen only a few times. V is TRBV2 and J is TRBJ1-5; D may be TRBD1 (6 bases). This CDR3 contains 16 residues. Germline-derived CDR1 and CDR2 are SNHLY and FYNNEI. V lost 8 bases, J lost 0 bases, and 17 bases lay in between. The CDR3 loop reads CASHRGGGNSNQPQHF. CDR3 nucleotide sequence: TGTGCCAGCCATCGGGGAGGGGGAAATAGCAATCAGCCCCAGCATTTT.

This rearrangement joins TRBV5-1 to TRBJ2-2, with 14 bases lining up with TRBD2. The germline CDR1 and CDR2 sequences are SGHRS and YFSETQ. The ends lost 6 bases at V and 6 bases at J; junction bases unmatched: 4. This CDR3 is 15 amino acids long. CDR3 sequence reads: CASTGLAGAPGELFF. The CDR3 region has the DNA TGCGCCAGCACGGGACTAGCGGGAGCCCCCGGGGAGCTGTTTTTT.

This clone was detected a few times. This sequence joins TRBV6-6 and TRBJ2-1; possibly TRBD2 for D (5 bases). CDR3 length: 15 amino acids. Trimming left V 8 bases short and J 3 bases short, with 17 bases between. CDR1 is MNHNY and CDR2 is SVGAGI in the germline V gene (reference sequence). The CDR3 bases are TGTGCCAGCGGGCGGGCAGACCTTGACTACAATGAGCAGTTCTTC. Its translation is CASGRADLDYNEQFF.

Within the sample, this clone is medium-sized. This chain's CDR3 is CASSDSGGSTGELFF. The DNA for the CDR3 is TGTGCCAGCAGTGACTCGGGGGGGAGCACCGGGGAGCTGTTTTTT. The chain joins TRBV6-4 to TRBJ2-2; 7 bases agree with TRBD2. The ends lost 0 bases at V and 4 bases at J; junction bases unmatched: 2. The CDR3 consists of 15 residues. Germline V CDR1 and CDR2: MRHNA, SNTAGT.

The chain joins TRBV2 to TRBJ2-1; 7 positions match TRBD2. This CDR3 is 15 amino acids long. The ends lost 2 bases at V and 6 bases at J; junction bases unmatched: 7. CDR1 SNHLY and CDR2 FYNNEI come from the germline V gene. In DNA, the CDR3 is TGTGCCAGCAGTGAAATGAGGGAGGGCCCCAATGAGCAGTTCTTC. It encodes CASSEMREGPNEQFF.

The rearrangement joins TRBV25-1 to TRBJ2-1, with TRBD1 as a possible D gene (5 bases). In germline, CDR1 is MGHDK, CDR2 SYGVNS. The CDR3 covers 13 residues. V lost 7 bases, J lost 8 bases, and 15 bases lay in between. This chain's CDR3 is CASKRSGSDEQFF. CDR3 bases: TGTGCCAGCAAACGTTCAGGGTCGGATGAGCAGTTCTTC.

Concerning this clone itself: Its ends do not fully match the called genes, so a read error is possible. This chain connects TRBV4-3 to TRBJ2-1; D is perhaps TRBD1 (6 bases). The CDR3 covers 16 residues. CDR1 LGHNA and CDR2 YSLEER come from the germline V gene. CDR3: CASSQEQGGSYNGQFF. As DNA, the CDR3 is TGCGCCAGCAGCCAAGAACAGGGTGGCTCCTACAATGGGCAGTTCTTC.

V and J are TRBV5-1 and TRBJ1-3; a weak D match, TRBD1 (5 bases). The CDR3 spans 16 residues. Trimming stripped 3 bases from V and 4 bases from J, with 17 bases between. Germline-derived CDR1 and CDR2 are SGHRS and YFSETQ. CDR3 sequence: CASSSGRTGSGNTIYF. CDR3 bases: TGCGCCAGCAGCTCAGGACGAACAGGTTCCGGAAACACCATATATTTT.

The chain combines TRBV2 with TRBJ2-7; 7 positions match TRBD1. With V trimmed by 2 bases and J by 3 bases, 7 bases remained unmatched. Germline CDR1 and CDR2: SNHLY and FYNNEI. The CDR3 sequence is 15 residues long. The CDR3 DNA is TGTGCCAGCAGTGAATTGGGTGCAGGGGGCTACGAGCAGTACTTC. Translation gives CASSELGAGGYEQYF. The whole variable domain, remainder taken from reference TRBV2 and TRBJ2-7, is EPEVTQTPSHQVTQMGQEVILRCVPISNHLYFYWYRQILGQKVEFLVSFYNNEISEKSEIFDDQFSVERPDGSNFTLKIRSTKLEDSAMYFCASSELGAGGYEQYFGPGTRLTVT.

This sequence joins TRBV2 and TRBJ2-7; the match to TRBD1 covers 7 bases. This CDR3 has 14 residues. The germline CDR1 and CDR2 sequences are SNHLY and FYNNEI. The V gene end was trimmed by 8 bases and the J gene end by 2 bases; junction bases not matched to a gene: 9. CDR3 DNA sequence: TGTGCCAGCGGCAAGTCGACAGGGACCTACGAGCAGTACTTC. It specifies CASGKSTGTYEQYF.

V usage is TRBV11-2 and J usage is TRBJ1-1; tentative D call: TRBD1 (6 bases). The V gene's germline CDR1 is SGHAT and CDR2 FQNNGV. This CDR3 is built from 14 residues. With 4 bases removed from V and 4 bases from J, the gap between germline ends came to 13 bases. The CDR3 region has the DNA TGTGCCAGCAGCTCATTTCTAGGGGGCACTGAAGCTTTCTTT. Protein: CASSSFLGGTEAFF.

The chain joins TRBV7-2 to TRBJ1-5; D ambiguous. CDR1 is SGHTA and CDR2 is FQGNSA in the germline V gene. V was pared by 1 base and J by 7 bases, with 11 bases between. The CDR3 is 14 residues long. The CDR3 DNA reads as TGTGCCAGCAGCTTAGGGTCGACTGGACAGCCCCAGCATTTT. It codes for CASSLGSTGQPQHF.

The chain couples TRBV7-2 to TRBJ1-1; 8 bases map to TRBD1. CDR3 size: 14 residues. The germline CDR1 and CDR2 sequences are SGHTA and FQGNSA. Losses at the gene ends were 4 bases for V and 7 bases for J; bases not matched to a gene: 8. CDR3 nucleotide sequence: TGTGCCAGCAGCTCCGGAAGGACAGGGCGTGAAGCTTTCTTT. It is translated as CASSSGRTGREAFF.

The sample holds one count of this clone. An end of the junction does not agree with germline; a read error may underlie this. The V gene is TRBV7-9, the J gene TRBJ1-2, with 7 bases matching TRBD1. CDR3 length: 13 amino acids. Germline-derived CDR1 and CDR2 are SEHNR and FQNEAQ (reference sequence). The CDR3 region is CASSQGQAPSPHF. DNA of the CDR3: TGTGCCAGCAGCCAAGGACAGGCCCCATCTCCTCACTTC.

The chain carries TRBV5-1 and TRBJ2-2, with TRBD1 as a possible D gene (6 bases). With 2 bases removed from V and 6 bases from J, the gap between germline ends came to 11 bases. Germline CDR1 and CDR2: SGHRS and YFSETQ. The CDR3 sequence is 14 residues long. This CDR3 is CASSFGTTAGELFF. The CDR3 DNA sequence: TGCGCCAGCAGCTTTGGGACAACCGCCGGGGAGCTGTTTTTT.

The CDR3 DNA reads as TGTGCCAGCACGCTTAAGACCCCAATCCCACAAGGGGGATCTGGAAACACCATATATTTT. This translates into CASTLKTPIPQGGSGNTIYF. The gene calls are TRBV6-4 and TRBJ1-3; tentatively, D is TRBD1 (6 bases). The V gene's germline CDR1 is MRHNA and CDR2 SNTAGT. Trimming left V 7 bases short and J 1 base short, with 29 bases between. The CDR3 runs 20 residues.

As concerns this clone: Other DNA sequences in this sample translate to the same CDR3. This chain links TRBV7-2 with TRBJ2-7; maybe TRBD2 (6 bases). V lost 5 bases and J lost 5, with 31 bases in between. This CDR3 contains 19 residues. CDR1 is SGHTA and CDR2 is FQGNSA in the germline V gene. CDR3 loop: CASSPRLDPSGKRLDEQYF. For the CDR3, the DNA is TGTGCCAGCAGCCCCCGACTCGACCCAAGTGGGAAAAGACTAGACGAGCAGTACTTC.

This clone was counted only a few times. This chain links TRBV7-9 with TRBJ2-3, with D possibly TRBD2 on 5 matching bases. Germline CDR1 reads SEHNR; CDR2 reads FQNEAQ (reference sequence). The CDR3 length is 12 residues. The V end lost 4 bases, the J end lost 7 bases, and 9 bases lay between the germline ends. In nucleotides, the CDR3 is TGTGCCAGCAGCTATGAGCGGTATACGCAGTATTTT. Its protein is CASSYERYTQYF.

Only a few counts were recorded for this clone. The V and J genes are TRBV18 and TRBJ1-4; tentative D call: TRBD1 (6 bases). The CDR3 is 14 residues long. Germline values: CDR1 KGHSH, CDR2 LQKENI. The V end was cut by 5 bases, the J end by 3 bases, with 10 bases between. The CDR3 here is CASSNREPNEKLFF. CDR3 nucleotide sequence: TGTGCCAGCTCAAACAGGGAGCCTAATGAAAAACTGTTTTTT.

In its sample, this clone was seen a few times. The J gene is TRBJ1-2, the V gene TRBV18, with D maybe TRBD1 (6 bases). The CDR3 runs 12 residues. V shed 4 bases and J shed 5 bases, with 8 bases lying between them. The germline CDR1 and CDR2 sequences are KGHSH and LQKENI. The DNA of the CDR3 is TGTGCCAGCTCACTTGGACAGTATGGCTACACCTTC. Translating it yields CASSLGQYGYTF.

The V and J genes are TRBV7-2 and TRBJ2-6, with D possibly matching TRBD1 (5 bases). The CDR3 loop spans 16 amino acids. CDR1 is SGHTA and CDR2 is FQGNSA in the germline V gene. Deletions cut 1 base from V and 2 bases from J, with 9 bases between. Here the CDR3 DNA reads TGTGCCAGCAGCTTAGACAGGACGCCTGGGGCCAACGTCCTGACTTTC. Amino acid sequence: CASSLDRTPGANVLTF. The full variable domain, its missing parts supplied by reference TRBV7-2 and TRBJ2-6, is GAGVSQSPSNKVTEKGKDVELRCDPISGHTALYWYRQSLGQGLEFLIYFQGNSAPDKSGLPSDRFSAERTGGSVSTLTIQRTQQEDSAVYLCASSLDRTPGANVLTFGAGSRLTVL.

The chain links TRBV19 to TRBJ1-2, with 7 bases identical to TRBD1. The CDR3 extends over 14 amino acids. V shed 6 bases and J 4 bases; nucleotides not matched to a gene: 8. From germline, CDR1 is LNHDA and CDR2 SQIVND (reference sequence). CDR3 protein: CASRTGSSLYGYTF. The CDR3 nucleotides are TGTGCCAGTAGGACAGGGAGCTCCCTCTATGGCTACACCTTC.

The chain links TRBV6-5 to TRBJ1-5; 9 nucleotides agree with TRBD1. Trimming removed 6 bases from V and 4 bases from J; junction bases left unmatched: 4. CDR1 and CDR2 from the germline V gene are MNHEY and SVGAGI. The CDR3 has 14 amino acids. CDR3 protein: CASSPGTGNQPQHF. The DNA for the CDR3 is TGTGCCAGCAGCCCCGGGACAGGGAATCAGCCCCAGCATTTT.

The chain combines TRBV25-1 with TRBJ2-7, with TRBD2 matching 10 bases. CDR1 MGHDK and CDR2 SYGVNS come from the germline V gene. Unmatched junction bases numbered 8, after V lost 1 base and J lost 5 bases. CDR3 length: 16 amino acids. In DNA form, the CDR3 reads TGTGCCAGCAGTGAATCAGGAGCGGGGGGGCCCCACGAGCAGTACTTC. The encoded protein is CASSESGAGGPHEQYF.

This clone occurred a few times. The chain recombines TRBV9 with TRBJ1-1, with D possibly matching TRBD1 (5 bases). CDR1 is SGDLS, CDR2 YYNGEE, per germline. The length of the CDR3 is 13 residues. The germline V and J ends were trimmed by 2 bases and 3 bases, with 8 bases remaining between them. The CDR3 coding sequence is TGTGCCAGCAGCGTCTCGGGGGACACTGAAGCTTTCTTT. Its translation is CASSVSGDTEAFF.

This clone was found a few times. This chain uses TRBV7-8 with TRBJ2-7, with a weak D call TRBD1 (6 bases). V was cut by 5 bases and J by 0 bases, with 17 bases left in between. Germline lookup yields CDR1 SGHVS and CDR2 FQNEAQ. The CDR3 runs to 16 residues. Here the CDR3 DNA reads TGTGCCAGCAGCGTCCTTGGACAGTATACCTCCTACGAGCAGTACTTC. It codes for CASSVLGQYTSYEQYF.

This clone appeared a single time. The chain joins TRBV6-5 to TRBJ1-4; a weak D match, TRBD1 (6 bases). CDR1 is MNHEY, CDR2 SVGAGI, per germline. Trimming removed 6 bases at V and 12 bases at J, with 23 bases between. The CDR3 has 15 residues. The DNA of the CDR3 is TGTGCCAGCAGGCGCGTAGGGGGGGGGAGCGCGGAACTGTTTTTT. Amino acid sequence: CASRRVGGGSAELFF.

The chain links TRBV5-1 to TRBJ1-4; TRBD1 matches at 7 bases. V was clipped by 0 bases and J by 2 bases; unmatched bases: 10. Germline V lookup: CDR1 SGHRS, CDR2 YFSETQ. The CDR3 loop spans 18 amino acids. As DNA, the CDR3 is TGCGCCAGCAGCTTGGACCCAGGGGGTATGGGTACTAATGAAAAACTGTTTTTT. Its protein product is CASSLDPGGMGTNEKLFF.

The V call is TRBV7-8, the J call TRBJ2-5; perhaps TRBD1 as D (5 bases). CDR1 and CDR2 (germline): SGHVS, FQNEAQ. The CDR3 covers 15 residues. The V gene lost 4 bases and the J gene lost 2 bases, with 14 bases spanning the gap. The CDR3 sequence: CASSSTVGQQETQYF. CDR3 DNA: TGTGCCAGCAGCTCCACCGTTGGACAACAAGAGACCCAGTACTTC.

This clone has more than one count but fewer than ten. The CDR3 sequence: CASSETGEVAYGYTF. The CDR3 region has the DNA TGTGCCAGCAGCGAGACAGGGGAAGTGGCGTATGGCTACACCTTC. The V call is TRBV11-2, the J call TRBJ1-2; 8 bases align to TRBD1. Germline values: CDR1 SGHAT, CDR2 FQNNGV. The J segment lost 5 bases and the V segment lost 5 bases, leaving 10 bases of the junction unmatched. The CDR3 extends over 15 amino acids.

The DNA for the CDR3 is TGCGCCAGCAGCTCTTCCGGACAGGGTAGCAACGAGCAGTACTTC. Protein: CASSSSGQGSNEQYF. V usage is TRBV5-1 and J usage is TRBJ2-5, with 8 positions matching TRBD1. The end of the DNA is better explained by TRBJ2-7, so the J call may be wrong. CDR1 and CDR2 from the germline V gene are SGHRS and YFSETQ. The CDR3 extends over 15 amino acids.

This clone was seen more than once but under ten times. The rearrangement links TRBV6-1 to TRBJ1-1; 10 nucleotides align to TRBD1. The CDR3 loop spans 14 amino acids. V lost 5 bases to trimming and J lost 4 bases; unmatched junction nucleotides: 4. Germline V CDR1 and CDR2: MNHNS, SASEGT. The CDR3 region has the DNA TGTGCCAGCAGTTCCCGGGACAGGGGCACTGAAGCTTTCTTT. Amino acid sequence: CASSSRDRGTEAFF.